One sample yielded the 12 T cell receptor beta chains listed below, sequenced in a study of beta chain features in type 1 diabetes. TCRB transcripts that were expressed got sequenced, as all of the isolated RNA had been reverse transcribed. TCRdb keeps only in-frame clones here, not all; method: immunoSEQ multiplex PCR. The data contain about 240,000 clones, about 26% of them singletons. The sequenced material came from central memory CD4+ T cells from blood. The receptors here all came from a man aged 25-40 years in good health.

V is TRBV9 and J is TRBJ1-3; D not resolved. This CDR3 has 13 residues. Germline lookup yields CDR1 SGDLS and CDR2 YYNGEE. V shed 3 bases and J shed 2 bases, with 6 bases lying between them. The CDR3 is CASSATTGNTIYF. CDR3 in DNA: TGTGCCAGCAGCGCAACAACTGGAAACACCATATATTTT.

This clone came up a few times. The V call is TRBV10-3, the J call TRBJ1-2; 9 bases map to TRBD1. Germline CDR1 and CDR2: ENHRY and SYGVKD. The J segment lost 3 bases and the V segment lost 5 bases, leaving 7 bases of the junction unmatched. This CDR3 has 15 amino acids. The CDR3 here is CAISNTGGVDYGYTF. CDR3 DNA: TGTGCCATCAGTAACACAGGGGGCGTCGACTATGGCTACACCTTC.

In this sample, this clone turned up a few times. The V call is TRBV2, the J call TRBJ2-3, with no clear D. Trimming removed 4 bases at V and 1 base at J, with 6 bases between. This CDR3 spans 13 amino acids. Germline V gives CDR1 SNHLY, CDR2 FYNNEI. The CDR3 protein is CASSVLGTDTQYF. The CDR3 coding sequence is TGTGCCAGCAGTGTACTGGGCACAGATACGCAGTATTTT.

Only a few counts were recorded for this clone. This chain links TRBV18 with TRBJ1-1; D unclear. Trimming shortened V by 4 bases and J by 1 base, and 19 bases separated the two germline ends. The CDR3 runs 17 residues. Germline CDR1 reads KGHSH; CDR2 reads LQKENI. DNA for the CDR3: TGTGCCAGCTCACTAATTGTGCCCGGAGTGGGGAACACTGAAGCTTTCTTT. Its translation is CASSLIVPGVGNTEAFF.

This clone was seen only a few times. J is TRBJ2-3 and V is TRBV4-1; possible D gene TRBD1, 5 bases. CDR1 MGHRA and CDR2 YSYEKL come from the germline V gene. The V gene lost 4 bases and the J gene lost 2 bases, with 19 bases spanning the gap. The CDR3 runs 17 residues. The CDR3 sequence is CASSRRSQATSTDTQYF. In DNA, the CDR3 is TGCGCCAGCAGCCGGCGGTCACAGGCTACCTCCACAGATACGCAGTATTTT.

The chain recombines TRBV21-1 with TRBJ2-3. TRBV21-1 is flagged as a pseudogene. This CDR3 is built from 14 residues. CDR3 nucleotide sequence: TGTGCCAGCAGCAAAGTATCGCTAAGGGATACGCAGTATTTT. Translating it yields CASSKVSLRDTQYF.

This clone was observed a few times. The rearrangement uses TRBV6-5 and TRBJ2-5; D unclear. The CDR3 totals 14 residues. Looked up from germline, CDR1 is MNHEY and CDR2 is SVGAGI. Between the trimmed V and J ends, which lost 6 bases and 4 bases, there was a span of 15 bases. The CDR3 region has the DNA TGTGCCAGCAGCCCTACCTTCTTCGGAGAGACCCAGTACTTC. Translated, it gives CASSPTFFGETQYF.

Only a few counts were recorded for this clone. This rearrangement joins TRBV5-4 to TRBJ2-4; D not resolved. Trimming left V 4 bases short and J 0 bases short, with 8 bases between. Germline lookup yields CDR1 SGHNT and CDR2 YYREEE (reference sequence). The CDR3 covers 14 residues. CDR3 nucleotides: TGTGCCAGCAGCGACCCTATAGCCAAAAACATTCAGTACTTC. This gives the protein CASSDPIAKNIQYF.

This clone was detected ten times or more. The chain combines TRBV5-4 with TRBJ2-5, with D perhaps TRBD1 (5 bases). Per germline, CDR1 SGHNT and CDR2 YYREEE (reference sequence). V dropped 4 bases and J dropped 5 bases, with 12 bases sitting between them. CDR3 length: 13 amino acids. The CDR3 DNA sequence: TGTGCCAGCAGCGCGGACATCCGGGAGACCCAGTACTTC. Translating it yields CASSADIRETQYF.

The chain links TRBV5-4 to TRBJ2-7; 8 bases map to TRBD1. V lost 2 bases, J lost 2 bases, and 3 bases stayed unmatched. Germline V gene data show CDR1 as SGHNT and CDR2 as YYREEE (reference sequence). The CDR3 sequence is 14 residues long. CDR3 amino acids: CASSLWDRPYEQYF. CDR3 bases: TGTGCCAGCAGCTTATGGGACAGGCCCTACGAGCAGTACTTC.

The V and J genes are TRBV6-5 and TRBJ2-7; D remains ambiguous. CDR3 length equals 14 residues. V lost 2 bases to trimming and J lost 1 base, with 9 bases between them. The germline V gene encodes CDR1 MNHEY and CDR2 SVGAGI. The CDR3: CASSYQSESYEQYF. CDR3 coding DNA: TGTGCCAGCAGTTACCAGTCCGAATCCTACGAGCAGTACTTC.

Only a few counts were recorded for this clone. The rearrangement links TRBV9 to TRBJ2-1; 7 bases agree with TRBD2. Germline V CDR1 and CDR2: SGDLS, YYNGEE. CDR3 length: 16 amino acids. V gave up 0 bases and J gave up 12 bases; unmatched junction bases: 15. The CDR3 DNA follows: TGTGCCAGCAGCGTAGCTGCCCGGGAGGCCCGCGTTAGGCAGTTCTTC. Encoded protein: CASSVAAREARVRQFF.